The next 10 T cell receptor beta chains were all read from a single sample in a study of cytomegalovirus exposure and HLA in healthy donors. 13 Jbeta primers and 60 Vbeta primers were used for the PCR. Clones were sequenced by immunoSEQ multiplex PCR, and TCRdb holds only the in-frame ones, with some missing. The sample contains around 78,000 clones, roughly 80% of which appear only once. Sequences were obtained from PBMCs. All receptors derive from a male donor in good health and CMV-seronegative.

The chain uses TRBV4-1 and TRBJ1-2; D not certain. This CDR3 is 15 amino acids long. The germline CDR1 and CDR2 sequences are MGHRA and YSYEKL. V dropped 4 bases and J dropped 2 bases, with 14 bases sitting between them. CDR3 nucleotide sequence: TGCGCCAGCAGCCCCATGGGAGGCGGGAACTATGGCTACACCTTC. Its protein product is CASSPMGGGNYGYTF.

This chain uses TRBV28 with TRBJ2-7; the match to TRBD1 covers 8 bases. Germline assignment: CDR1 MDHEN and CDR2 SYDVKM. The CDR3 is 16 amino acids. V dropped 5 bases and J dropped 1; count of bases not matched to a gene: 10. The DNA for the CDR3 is TGTGCCAGCAGTCCCGCAGGACAGGGAGGTTCCTACGAGCAGTACTTC. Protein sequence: CASSPAGQGGSYEQYF. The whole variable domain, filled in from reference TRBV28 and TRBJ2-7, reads DVKVTQSSRYLVKRTGEKVFLECVQDMDHENMFWYRQDPGLGLRLIYFSYDVKMKEKGDIPEGYSVSREKKERFSLILESASTNQTSMYLCASSPAGQGGSYEQYFGPGTRLTVT.

In DNA form, the CDR3 reads TGTGCCAGCAGTTCCCGATCGACAGGGTTTGGATATGGCTACACCTTC. Its protein is CASSSRSTGFGYGYTF. The rearrangement uses TRBV6-5 and TRBJ1-2; the match to TRBD1 covers 7 bases. J gave up 5 bases and V 4 bases, and 13 bases lay outside the gene matches. This CDR3 is 16 amino acids long. Germline V gene lookup returns CDR1 MNHEY and CDR2 SVGAGI.

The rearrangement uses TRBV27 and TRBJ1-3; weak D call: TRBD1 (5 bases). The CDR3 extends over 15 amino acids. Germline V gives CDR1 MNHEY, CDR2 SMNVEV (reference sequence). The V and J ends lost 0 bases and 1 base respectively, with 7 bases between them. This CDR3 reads CASSLSGQSGNTIYF. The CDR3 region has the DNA TGTGCCAGCAGTTTATCGGGGCAGTCTGGAAACACCATATATTTT.

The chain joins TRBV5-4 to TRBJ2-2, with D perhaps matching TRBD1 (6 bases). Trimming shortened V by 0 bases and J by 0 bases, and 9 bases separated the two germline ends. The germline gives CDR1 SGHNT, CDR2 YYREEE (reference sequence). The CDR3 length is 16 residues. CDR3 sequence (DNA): TGTGCCAGCAGCTTGGATAGGACAGCGAACACCGGGGAGCTGTTTTTT. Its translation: CASSLDRTANTGELFF.

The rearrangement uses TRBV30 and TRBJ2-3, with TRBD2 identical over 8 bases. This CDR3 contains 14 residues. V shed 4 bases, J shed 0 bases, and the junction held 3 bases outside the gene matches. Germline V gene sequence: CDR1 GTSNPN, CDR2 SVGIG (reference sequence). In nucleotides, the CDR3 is TGTGCCTGGACCCCGGGGGGGAGCACAGATACGCAGTATTTT. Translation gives CAWTPGGSTDTQYF.

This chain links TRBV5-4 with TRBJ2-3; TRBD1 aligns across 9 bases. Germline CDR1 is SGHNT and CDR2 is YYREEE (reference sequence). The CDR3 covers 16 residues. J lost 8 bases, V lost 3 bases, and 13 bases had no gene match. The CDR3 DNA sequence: TGTGCCAGCAGCTCCGCCTCACAGGGGGCGTTTGGTACGCAGTATTTT. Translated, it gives CASSSASQGAFGTQYF.

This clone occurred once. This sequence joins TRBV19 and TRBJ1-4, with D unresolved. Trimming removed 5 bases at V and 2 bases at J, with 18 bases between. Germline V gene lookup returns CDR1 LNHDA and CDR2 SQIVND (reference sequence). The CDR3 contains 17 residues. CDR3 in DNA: TGTGCCAGTAGTCCCCGGGGTCTCTGGGAGACTAATGAAAAACTGTTTTTT. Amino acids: CASSPRGLWETNEKLFF.

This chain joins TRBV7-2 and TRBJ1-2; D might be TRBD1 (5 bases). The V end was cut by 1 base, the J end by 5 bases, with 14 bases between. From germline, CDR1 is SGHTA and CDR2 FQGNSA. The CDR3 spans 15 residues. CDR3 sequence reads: CASSLGGRSTYGYTF. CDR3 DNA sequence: TGTGCCAGCAGCTTAGGGGGCAGGTCAACTTATGGCTACACCTTC.

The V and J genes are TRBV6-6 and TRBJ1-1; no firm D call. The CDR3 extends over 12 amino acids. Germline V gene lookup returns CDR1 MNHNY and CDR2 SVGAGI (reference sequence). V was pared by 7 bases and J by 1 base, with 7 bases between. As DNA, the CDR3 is TGTGCCAGCAATCCTCGGAACACTGAAGCTTTCTTT. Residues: CASNPRNTEAFF.